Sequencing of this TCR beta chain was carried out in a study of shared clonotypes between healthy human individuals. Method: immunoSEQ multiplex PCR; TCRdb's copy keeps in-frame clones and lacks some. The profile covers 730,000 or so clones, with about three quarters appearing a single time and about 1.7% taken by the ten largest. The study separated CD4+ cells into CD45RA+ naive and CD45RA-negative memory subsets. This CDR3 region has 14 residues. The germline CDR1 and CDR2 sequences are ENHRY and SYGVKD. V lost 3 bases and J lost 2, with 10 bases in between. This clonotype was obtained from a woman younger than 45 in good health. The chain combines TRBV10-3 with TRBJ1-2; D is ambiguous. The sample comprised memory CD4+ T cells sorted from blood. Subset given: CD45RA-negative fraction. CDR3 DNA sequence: TGTGCCATCAGTGAATTAAACGGGAACTATGGCTACACCTTC. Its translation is CAISELNGNYGYTF.